A selection of T cell receptor beta chains follows, all from one sample in a study of blood T cells in healthy people across ages. TCRdb independently ran MiXCR on the 5' RACE reads; one entry per CDR3 protein. This table holds 750,000 to 1,000,000 distinct CDR3 sequences, just under 30% found once. These data also featured in a second study, about T cells of mothers and their children.

Sequenced sample: blood. The source is a woman between 40 and 55 years old in good health. Each CDR3 is given with its conserved first and last residue. Fields, in order: D gene, V gene, clone size, J gene, CDR3 protein, CDR3 DNA. The D gene is left open where the match is weak. For some rows the clone size is stated as once, few or many, or as a class when expanded; others skip it.

.	TRBV20-1	.	TRBJ1-4	CSASYREEEKLFF	TGCAGTGCTAGTTACAGGGAAGAAGAAAAACTGTTTTTT
.	TRBV5-1	.	TRBJ1-1	CASSLAEGGTEAFF	TGCGCCAGCAGCTTGGCCGAGGGGGGGACTGAAGCTTTCTTT
.	TRBV4-3	few	TRBJ2-3	CASSQDLPRDTQYF	TGCGCCAGCAGCCAAGATTTGCCGCGAGATACGCAGTATTTT
.	TRBV28	many	TRBJ2-1	CASRGRKGSYNEQFF	TGTGCCAGCAGGGGACGGAAGGGCTCCTACAATGAGCAGTTCTTC
.	TRBV11-2	few	TRBJ2-1	CASSPVRRSYNEQFF	TGTGCCAGCAGCCCGGTCCGCCGCTCTTACAATGAGCAGTTCTTC
.	TRBV6-5	few	TRBJ2-1	CASSYSNRVGDEQFF	TGTGCCAGCAGTTACTCGAACAGGGTAGGTGATGAGCAGTTCTTC
TRBD1	TRBV29-1	many	TRBJ2-5	CSVEGSWDSRQETQYF	TGCAGCGTCGAAGGCTCCTGGGACAGCCGCCAAGAGACCCAGTACTTC
.	TRBV5-1	many	TRBJ1-1	CASSLSTGKTEAFF	TGCGCCAGCAGCTTGAGCACAGGGAAAACTGAAGCTTTCTTT
.	TRBV28	.	TRBJ2-1	CASSDQGNYNEQFF	TGTGCCAGCAGTGATCAGGGGAACTACAATGAGCAGTTCTTC
.	TRBV6-5	.	TRBJ1-4	CASSVGGYANEKRFF	TGTGCCAGCAGTGTTGGGGGGTATGCTAATGAAAAACGGTTTTTT
TRBD1	TRBV29-1	many	TRBJ1-2	CSVEDQGTGIYGYTF	TGCAGCGTTGAAGATCAGGGGACAGGCATATATGGCTACACCTTC
.	TRBV7-3	.	TRBJ2-6	CASSPTHSGANVLTF	TGTGCCAGCAGCCCCACCCATTCTGGGGCCAACGTCCTGACTTTC
.	TRBV7-2	.	TRBJ2-5	CASRPDSFQETQYF	TGTGCCAGCAGACCGGACAGCTTCCAAGAGACCCAGTACTTC
.	TRBV12-3/TRBV12-4	.	TRBJ1-1	CASSKGGGTEAFF	TGTGCCAGCAGTAAGGGCGGGGGCACTGAAGCTTTCTTT
.	TRBV7-6	few	TRBJ1-1	CASTSDRGLTEAFF	TGTGCCAGCACCTCAGATAGGGGTCTCACTGAAGCTTTCTTT
.	TRBV24-1	.	TRBJ2-2	CATSEALHGELFF	TGTGCCACCAGTGAAGCCCTACACGGGGAGCTGTTTTTT
.	TRBV20-1	many	TRBJ2-7	CSVNTYEQYF	TGCAGTGTGAACACCTACGAGCAGTACTTC
.	TRBV6-2/TRBV6-3	many	TRBJ2-7	CASSHNLAPYEQYF	TGTGCCAGCAGCCACAATCTAGCGCCCTACGAGCAGTACTTC
TRBD2	TRBV13	.	TRBJ2-7	CASSKGGTSFLEQYF	TGTGCCAGCAGCAAGGGGGGGACTAGCTTTTTGGAGCAGTACTTC
.	TRBV12-3/TRBV12-4	.	TRBJ1-1	CASTRTEGNTEAFF	TGTGCCAGCACCAGAACGGAGGGGAACACTGAAGCTTTCTTT
.	TRBV4-2	many	TRBJ1-2	CASSQVDSNPLNYGYTF	TGTGCCAGCAGCCAGGTGGACAGTAATCCCCTTAACTATGGCTACACCTTC
TRBD1	TRBV20-1	.	TRBJ2-2	CSAKGQANTGELFF	TGCAGTGCGAAGGGACAGGCTAACACCGGGGAGCTGTTTTTT
.	TRBV28	many	TRBJ2-7	CASSLCYHEQYF	TGTGCCAGCAGTTTATGCTACCACGAGCAGTACTTC
.	TRBV20-1	.	TRBJ2-3	CSAKLDVDTYYF	TGCAGTGCTAAACTAGATGTGGATACGTATTATTTT
.	TRBV27	few	TRBJ2-3	CASRDSIAEPTDTQYF	TGTGCCAGCAGAGACTCCATAGCGGAGCCCACAGATACGCAGTATTTT
.	TRBV12-3/TRBV12-4	.	TRBJ1-6	CASSFRSSSSYNSPLHF	TGTGCCAGCAGTTTCCGCAGTTCGAGCTCCTATAATTCACCCCTCCACTTT
.	TRBV20-1	.	TRBJ2-3	CSARRGTTDTQYF	TGCAGTGCTCGTAGGGGGACCACAGATACGCAGTATTTT
.	TRBV4-1	many	TRBJ2-7	CASSQDIWAGDEQYF	TGCGCCAGCAGCCAAGATATATGGGCAGGGGACGAGCAGTACTTC
.	TRBV28	once	TRBJ1-1	CASSFRSAAFF	TGTGCCAGCAGTTTTCGCAGTGCCGCTTTCTTT
.	TRBV5-1	.	TRBJ1-2	CASSLETANYGYTF	TGCGCCAGCAGCTTGGAGACAGCTAACTATGGCTACACCTTC
.	TRBV11-1	many	TRBJ1-6	CASSPATGLGSPLHF	TGTGCCAGCAGCCCAGCGACAGGACTAGGTTCACCCCTCCACTTT
.	TRBV20-1	many	TRBJ2-7	CSARDKRAGITYEQYF	TGCAGTGCTAGAGATAAGCGAGCGGGCATCACCTACGAGCAGTACTTC
TRBD1	TRBV5-1	many	TRBJ1-4	CASSSTPVRQGNEKLFF	TGCGCCAGCAGCTCGACCCCAGTACGACAGGGAAATGAAAAACTGTTTTTT
.	TRBV24-1	few	TRBJ2-3	CATSDLAGGYTDTQYF	TGTGCCACCAGTGATTTAGCCGGGGGTTACACAGATACGCAGTATTTT
TRBD1	TRBV30	.	TRBJ2-7	CAWSGQGKQYF	TGTGCCTGGAGTGGACAGGGGAAGCAGTACTTC
.	TRBV28	.	TRBJ2-7	CASSRRTDYYEQYF	TGTGCCAGCAGCCGCAGGACAGACTACTACGAGCAGTACTTC
.	TRBV7-2	.	TRBJ1-5	CASSLGRAGQPQHF	TGTGCCAGCAGCTTAGGCAGGGCCGGACAGCCCCAGCATTTT
TRBD1	TRBV7-9	.	TRBJ1-1	CASSSGTGPWAFF	TGTGCCAGCAGCTCCGGGACAGGGCCATGGGCTTTCTTT
TRBD1	TRBV12-3/TRBV12-4	.	TRBJ1-5	CASGAGGKQPQHF	TGTGCCAGCGGTGCAGGGGGCAAACAGCCCCAGCATTTT
.	TRBV7-2	few	TRBJ2-1	CASSSDREGYGNEQFF	TGTGCCAGCAGCTCGGACAGGGAGGGATACGGAAATGAGCAGTTCTTC
TRBD1	TRBV13	.	TRBJ1-6	CASSQETGYNSPLHF	TGTGCCAGCAGCCAGGAGACAGGGTATAATTCACCCCTCCACTTT
.	TRBV5-6	.	TRBJ2-7	CASSPESGPYEQYF	TGTGCCAGCAGCCCGGAGTCTGGCCCCTACGAGCAGTACTTC
TRBD2	TRBV9	.	TRBJ2-1	CASSVVERGDPYNEQFF	TGTGCCAGCAGCGTAGTAGAGCGGGGGGACCCATACAATGAGCAGTTCTTC
.	TRBV7-2	few	TRBJ1-1	CASSFGYTEAFF	TGTGCCAGCAGCTTTGGATACACTGAAGCTTTCTTT
.	TRBV28	few	TRBJ1-1	CASSRGGGKTEAFF	TGTGCCAGCAGCCGCGGGGGGGGTAAGACTGAAGCTTTCTTT
.	TRBV7-2	few	TRBJ2-1	CASSLASGASSHEQFF	TGTGCCAGCAGCTTAGCGTCGGGAGCGTCCTCGCATGAGCAGTTCTTC
TRBD2	TRBV7-2	few	TRBJ2-3	CASSAQLAGGADTQYF	TGTGCCAGCAGCGCCCAACTAGCGGGGGGCGCAGATACGCAGTATTTT
.	TRBV20-1	.	TRBJ2-5	CSARRQGRGEQYF	TGCAGTGCTAGGCGACAGGGGAGGGGTGAGCAGTACTTC
.	TRBV2	.	TRBJ1-2	CASSATQGSDGYTF	TGTGCCAGCAGTGCGACTCAGGGGAGCGATGGCTACACCTTC
.	TRBV5-1	.	TRBJ1-4	CASSMVATNEKLVF	TGCGCCAGCAGCATGGTTGCAACTAATGAAAAACTGGTTTTT
TRBD1	TRBV12-3/TRBV12-4	.	TRBJ1-2	CASSPGTGGRVNYGYTF	TGTGCCAGCAGCCCCGGGACAGGGGGACGAGTTAACTATGGCTACACCTTC
.	TRBV7-9	.	TRBJ1-4	CASSQASEEKLFF	TGTGCCAGCAGCCAGGCTTCAGAAGAAAAACTGTTTTTT
TRBD2	TRBV18	few	TRBJ2-7	CASSPPGLDSYEQYF	TGTGCCAGCTCACCACCGGGACTAGACTCCTACGAGCAGTACTTC